Sequencing of this TCR beta chain was carried out in a study of blood T cell repertoires in COVID-19. Whole-study context: There were acute and convalescent COVID-19 samples, and they came from the United States, Italy and Spain. PBMCs, B-cell-depleted T cells, or T cells were the source of the cDNA or gDNA that made up the material.

Per the original data handling: How many nucleated cells were present was estimated from reference gene primer amplification. Clones were read by immunoSEQ multiplex PCR, and TCRdb kept only the in-frame ones, dropping some. V and J calls and clone size are those listed in that table; D and trimming were worked out from the DNA. The sample records roughly 63,000 clones, nearly 90% being singletons. V shed 11 bases and J 5 bases; nucleotides not matched to a gene: 10. CDR1 is WSHSY and CDR2 is SAAADI in the germline V gene. This CDR3 has 13 amino acids. About this clone: This sample also contains other DNA sequences that code for the same CDR3.

The chain uses TRBV10-2 and TRBJ2-5, with 8 bases that match TRBD1. The sample comprised peripheral blood. This sequence originates from a man in his fifties or sixties with active COVID-19. Written as DNA, the CDR3 is TGCGCCGCCGGACAGGGAATCCGGGAGACCCAGTACTTC. This codes for CAAGQGIRETQYF.